This TCR beta chain came from a study of glioma-infiltrating T cells. Study overall: Dexamethasone exposure before glioma surgery was limited to six or fewer days. The study's findings and limits: Very few CDR3 sequences were shared between tissue and blood. Gliomas, especially low-grade, showed above-expected tissue-blood divergence; non-neoplastic patients showed below.

Germline assignment: CDR1 DFQATT and CDR2 SNEGSKA (reference sequence). The CDR3 totals 13 residues. The trim removed 5 bases at V and 3 bases at J, leaving 6 bases unmatched. The iRepertoire nested amplicon-rescue multiplex PCR amplified TCR alpha and beta CDR3s from RNA. MiXCR was run by TCRdb on the multiplex PCR reads, yielding one entry per CDR3 protein. The profile shows fewer than 500,000 distinct CDR3 sequences, about 40% of them singletons. To note about this clonotype: What it binds is unknown.

This TCR came from a human donor with low-grade glioma or glioblastoma, undergoing nonglioma brain surgery, or in good health (not recorded which). Sequenced sample: glioma tissue, nonneoplastic brain tissue, or PBMCs (not recorded which). The V and J genes are TRBV20-1 and TRBJ1-1; TRBD1 aligns across 7 bases. Here the CDR3 DNA reads TGCAGTGCTGTCCCAGGGGGTTACACTGAAGCTTTCTTT. Protein sequence: CSAVPGGYTEAFF.